This T cell receptor (beta chain) was recovered during a study of cytomegalovirus exposure and HLA in healthy donors. CDR1 SQVTM and CDR2 ANQGSEA come from the germline V gene. This CDR3 is 13 amino acids long. V dropped 5 bases and J dropped 1; count of bases not matched to a gene: 4. The PCR ran on 60 Vbeta and 13 Jbeta primers. The protocol was immunoSEQ multiplex PCR, while the TCRdb copy is restricted to in-frame clones and leaves out a portion. The profile shows about 200,000 clones, approximately 79% of them singletons. The sequence came from a woman aged 25 to 45 in good health and CMV-seropositive. Sequenced material: PBMCs. This rearrangement joins TRBV29-1 to TRBJ1-2; 7 positions agree with TRBD1. The CDR3 here is CSVTQGDNYGYTF. The CDR3 DNA is TGCAGCGTTACGCAGGGGGATAACTATGGCTACACCTTC.